These T cell receptor beta chains were read from a single sample in a study of control samples from healthy donors and cancer patients. Sequencing was performed with immunoSEQ multiplex PCR; in TCRdb, only in-frame clones are kept and a portion is missing. The data show fewer than 95,000 clones, with 85% seen just once and roughly 18% held by the top ten. The sequenced sample was blood. These receptors originate from a man younger than 45 in good health. The CDR3 runs from the conserved cysteine through the conserved F or W. D genes are given only for firm matches. A row's size may be missing; if present it is once, few, many or a size class.

clone_size | j_call | d_call | v_call | cdr3_aa | cdr3_nt
. | TRBJ1-2 | TRBD1 | TRBV6-5 | CASRIAGTGFYGYTF | TGTGCCAGCAGGATAGCCGGGACAGGGTTCTATGGCTACACCTTC
once | TRBJ1-6 | . | TRBV7-3 | CASSLGRGGSPLHF | TGTGCCAGCAGCTTAGGCAGGGGTGGGTCACCCCTCCACTTT
. | TRBJ1-1 | . | TRBV4-1 | CASSPIGQNTEAFF | TGCGCCAGCAGCCCTATCGGACAGAACACTGAAGCTTTCTTT
. | TRBJ1-4 | TRBD1 | TRBV2 | CASSLTGQGNQKLFF | TGTGCCAGCAGTCTTACGGGACAGGGAAATCAAAAACTGTTTTTT
. | TRBJ2-1 | . | TRBV30 | CAWSELQGRAYNEQFF | TGTGCCTGGAGCGAACTACAGGGGAGGGCCTACAATGAGCAGTTCTTC
. | TRBJ1-3 | . | TRBV18 | CASSPLRQDISGNTIYF | TGTGCCAGCTCACCGCTGAGACAGGACATCTCTGGAAACACCATATATTTT
. | TRBJ2-7 | TRBD1 | TRBV5-1 | CASSPRQGYEQYF | TGCGCCAGCAGCCCCAGACAGGGATACGAGCAGTACTTC
. | TRBJ2-7 | . | TRBV5-1 | CASSTRGQSYEQYF | TGCGCCAGCAGCACGCGGGGACAATCCTACGAGCAGTACTTC
. | TRBJ1-2 | . | TRBV2 | CASNRQGYGYTF | TGTGCCAGCAACCGCCAGGGGTATGGCTACACCTTC
. | TRBJ1-2 | . | TRBV18 | CASSGSRGGVGYTF | TGTGCCAGCTCAGGAAGCCGAGGGGGAGTTGGCTACACCTTC
. | TRBJ1-3 | . | TRBV2 | CASSENSRNTIYF | TGTGCCAGCAGTGAGAACAGCCGAAACACCATATATTTT
. | TRBJ1-1 | TRBD1 | TRBV7-2 | CASSRDRASTEAFF | TGTGCCAGCAGTCGGGACAGGGCGAGCACTGAAGCTTTCTTT
. | TRBJ1-2 | . | TRBV7-9 | CASSLGGAAGYTF | TGTGCCAGCAGCTTAGGGGGGGCTGCTGGCTACACCTTC
. | TRBJ2-7 | TRBD1 | TRBV13 | CASSSGTDYEQYF | TGTGCCAGCAGCTCCGGGACAGACTACGAGCAGTACTTC
. | TRBJ1-5 | . | TRBV18 | CASSDSASPQHF | TGTGCCAGCTCAGACAGCGCTTCGCCCCAGCATTTT
few | TRBJ1-1 | TRBD1 | TRBV4-1 | CASSQVHSTGVTEAFF | TGCGCCAGCAGCCAAGTTCACAGCACAGGGGTCACTGAAGCTTTCTTT